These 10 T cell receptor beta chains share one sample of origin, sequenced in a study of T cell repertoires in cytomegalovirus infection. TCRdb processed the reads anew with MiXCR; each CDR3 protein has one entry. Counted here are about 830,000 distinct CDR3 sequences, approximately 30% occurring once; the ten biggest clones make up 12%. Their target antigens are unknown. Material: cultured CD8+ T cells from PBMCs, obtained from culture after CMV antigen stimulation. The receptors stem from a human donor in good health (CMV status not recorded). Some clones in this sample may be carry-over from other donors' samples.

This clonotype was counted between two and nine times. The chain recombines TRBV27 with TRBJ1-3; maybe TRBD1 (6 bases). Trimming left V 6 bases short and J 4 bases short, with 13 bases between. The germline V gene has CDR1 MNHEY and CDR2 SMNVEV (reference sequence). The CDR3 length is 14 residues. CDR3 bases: TGTGCCAGCAGGGACAGCGGCGGGGGAAACACCATATATTTT. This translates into CASRDSGGGNTIYF.

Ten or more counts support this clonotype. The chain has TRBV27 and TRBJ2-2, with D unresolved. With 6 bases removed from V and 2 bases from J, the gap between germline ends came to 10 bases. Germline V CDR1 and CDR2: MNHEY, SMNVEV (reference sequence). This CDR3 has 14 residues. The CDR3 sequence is CASSLSPNTGELFF. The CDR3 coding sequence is TGTGCCAGCAGCTTAAGTCCTAACACCGGGGAGCTGTTTTTT.

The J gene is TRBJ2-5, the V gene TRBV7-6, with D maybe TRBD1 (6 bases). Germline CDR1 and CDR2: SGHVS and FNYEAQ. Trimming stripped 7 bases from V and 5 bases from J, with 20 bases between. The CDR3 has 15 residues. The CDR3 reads CASTPTGPSRETQYF. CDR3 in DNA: TGTGCCAGCACCCCGACAGGACCGTCGCGGGAGACCCAGTACTTC.

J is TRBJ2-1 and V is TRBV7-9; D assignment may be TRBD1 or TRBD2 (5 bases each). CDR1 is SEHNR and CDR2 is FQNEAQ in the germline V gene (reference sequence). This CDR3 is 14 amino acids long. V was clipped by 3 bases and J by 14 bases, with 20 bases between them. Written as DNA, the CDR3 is TGTGCCAGCAGCTTGGGGGTAAGGCGTGAAGACGAGTTCTTC. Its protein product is CASSLGVRREDEFF. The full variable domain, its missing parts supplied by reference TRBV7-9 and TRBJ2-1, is DTGVSQNPRHKITKRGQNVTFRCDPISEHNRLYWYRQTLGQGPEFLTYFQNEAQLEKSRLLSDRFSAERPKGSFSTLEIQRTEQGDSAMYLCASSLGVRREDEFFGPGTRLTVL.

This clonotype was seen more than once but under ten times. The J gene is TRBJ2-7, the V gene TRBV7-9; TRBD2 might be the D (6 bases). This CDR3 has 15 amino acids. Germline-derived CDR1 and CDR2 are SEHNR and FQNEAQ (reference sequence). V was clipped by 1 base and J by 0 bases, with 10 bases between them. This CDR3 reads CASSLERTTSYEQYF. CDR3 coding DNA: TGTGCCAGCAGCTTAGAGCGGACTACCTCCTACGAGCAGTACTTC.

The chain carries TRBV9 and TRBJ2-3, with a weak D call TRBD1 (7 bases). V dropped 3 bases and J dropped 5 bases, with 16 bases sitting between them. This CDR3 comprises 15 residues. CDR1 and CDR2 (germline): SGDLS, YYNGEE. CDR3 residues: CASSAGGFQRDTQYF. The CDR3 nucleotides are TGTGCCAGCAGCGCAGGGGGGTTTCAACGAGATACGCAGTATTTT.

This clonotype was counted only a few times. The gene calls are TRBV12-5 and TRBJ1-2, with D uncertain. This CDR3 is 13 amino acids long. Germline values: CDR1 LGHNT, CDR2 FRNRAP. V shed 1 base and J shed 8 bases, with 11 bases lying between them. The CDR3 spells CASGLGQVEGYTF. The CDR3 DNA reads TGTGCTAGTGGTTTGGGCCAGGTAGAAGGCTACACCTTC.

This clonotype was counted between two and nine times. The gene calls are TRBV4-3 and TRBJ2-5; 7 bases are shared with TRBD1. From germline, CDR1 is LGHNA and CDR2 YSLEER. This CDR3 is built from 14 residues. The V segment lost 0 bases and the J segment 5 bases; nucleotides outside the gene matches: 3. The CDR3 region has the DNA TGCGCCAGCAGCCAAGAAGGGGGCTGGGAGACCCAGTACTTC. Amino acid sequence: CASSQEGGWETQYF.

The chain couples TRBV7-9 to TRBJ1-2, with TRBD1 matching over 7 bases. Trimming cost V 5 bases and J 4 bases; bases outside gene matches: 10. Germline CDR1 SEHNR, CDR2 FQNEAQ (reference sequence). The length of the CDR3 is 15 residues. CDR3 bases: TGTGCCAGCAGCGCCCGACAGGGACGGACCTATGGCTACACCTTC. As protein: CASSARQGRTYGYTF.

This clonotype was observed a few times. CDR3 in amino acids: CASSSNTLAGGPHEQYV. CDR3 DNA: TGTGCCAGCAGCTCGAACACCTTAGCGGGGGGGCCCCACGAGCAGTACGTC. The J gene is TRBJ2-7, the V gene TRBV7-6; 11 bases are a match to TRBD2. Germline lookup yields CDR1 SGHVS and CDR2 FNYEAQ. The CDR3 totals 17 residues. V dropped 4 bases and J dropped 5; count of bases not matched to a gene: 13.